The present TCR beta chain was sequenced within a study of memory CD4+ T cells and cytomegalovirus serostatus. Produced via immunoSEQ multiplex PCR; TCRdb's table is partial and in-frame only. Found here are about 61,000 clones, 75% to 85% of them singletons; the top ten hold 0.85% to 0.95%. Of note for this clone: Its target is unknown.

Single viable CD3+CD4+CD8-CD45RO+ cells were sorted as the memory CD4+ T cells. Findings and caveats of the study: Each of approximately 70 CMV-associated TCRbeta sequences occurred in one to five individuals.

This CDR3 is 15 amino acids long. CDR1 is SEHNR, CDR2 FQNEAQ, per germline (reference sequence). V was shortened by 1 base and J by 0 bases, with 4 bases between the two germline ends. J is TRBJ2-6 and V is TRBV7-9; unclear D gene. Sequencing was performed on memory CD4+ T cells from blood. The sequence was obtained from an adult in good health and CMV-seronegative. The DNA of the CDR3 is TGTGCCAGCAGCTTAGTAAACTCTGGGGCCAACGTCCTGACTTTC. Protein product: CASSLVNSGANVLTF. Variable domain in full (rest from reference TRBV7-9 and TRBJ2-6): DTGVSQNPRHKITKRGQNVTFRCDPISEHNRLYWYRQTLGQGPEFLTYFQNEAQLEKSRLLSDRFSAERPKGSFSTLEIQRTEQGDSAMYLCASSLVNSGANVLTFGAGSRLTVL.